This T cell receptor (beta chain) was observed in a study of T cells in Graves' hyperthyroidism and ophthalmopathy. On the basis of clinical symptoms, serum thyroxine and TRAb, thyroid ultrasound and orbital computed tomography, diagnoses were made. TCR beta CDR3 sequences were amplified from RNA transcripts. First-round RT-PCR with HTBI primers amplified the TCR CDR3 region. TCRdb re-derived calls from the multiplex PCR reads in MiXCR, one entry per CDR3 protein. Of roughly 280,000 distinct CDR3 sequences listed, over 20% are singletons. The CDR3 runs to 12 residues. Germline values: CDR1 MGHDK, CDR2 SYGVNS. With 2 bases removed from V and 5 bases from J, the gap between germline ends came to 3 bases.

Source material: blood. The rearrangement links TRBV25-1 to TRBJ2-2, with D uncertain. This sequence was found in a man under 40 with Graves' ophthalmopathy. For the CDR3, the DNA is TGTGCCAGCAGTGAAATAACCGGGGAGCTGTTTTTT. This gives the protein CASSEITGELFF.